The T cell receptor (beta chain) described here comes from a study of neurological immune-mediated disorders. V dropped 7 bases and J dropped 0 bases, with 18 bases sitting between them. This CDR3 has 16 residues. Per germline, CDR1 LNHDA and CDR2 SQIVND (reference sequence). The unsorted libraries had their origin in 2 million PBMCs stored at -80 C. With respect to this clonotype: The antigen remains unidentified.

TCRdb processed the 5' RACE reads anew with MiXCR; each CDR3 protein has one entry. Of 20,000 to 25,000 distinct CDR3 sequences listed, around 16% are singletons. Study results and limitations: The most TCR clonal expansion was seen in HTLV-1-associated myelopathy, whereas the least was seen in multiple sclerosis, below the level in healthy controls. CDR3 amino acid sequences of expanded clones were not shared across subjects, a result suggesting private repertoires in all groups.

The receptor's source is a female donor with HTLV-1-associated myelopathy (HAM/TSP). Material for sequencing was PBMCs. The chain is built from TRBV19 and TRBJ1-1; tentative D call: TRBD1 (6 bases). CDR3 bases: TGTGCCAGTAAGACCGCAGGGGAATCCCTGAACACTGAAGCTTTCTTT. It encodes CASKTAGESLNTEAFF. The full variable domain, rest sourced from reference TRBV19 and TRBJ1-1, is DGGITQSPKYLFRKEGQNVTLSCEQNLNHDAMYWYRQDPGQGLRLIYYSQIVNDFQKGDIAEGYSVSREKKESFPLTVTSAQKNPTAFYLCASKTAGESLNTEAFFGQGTRLTVV.